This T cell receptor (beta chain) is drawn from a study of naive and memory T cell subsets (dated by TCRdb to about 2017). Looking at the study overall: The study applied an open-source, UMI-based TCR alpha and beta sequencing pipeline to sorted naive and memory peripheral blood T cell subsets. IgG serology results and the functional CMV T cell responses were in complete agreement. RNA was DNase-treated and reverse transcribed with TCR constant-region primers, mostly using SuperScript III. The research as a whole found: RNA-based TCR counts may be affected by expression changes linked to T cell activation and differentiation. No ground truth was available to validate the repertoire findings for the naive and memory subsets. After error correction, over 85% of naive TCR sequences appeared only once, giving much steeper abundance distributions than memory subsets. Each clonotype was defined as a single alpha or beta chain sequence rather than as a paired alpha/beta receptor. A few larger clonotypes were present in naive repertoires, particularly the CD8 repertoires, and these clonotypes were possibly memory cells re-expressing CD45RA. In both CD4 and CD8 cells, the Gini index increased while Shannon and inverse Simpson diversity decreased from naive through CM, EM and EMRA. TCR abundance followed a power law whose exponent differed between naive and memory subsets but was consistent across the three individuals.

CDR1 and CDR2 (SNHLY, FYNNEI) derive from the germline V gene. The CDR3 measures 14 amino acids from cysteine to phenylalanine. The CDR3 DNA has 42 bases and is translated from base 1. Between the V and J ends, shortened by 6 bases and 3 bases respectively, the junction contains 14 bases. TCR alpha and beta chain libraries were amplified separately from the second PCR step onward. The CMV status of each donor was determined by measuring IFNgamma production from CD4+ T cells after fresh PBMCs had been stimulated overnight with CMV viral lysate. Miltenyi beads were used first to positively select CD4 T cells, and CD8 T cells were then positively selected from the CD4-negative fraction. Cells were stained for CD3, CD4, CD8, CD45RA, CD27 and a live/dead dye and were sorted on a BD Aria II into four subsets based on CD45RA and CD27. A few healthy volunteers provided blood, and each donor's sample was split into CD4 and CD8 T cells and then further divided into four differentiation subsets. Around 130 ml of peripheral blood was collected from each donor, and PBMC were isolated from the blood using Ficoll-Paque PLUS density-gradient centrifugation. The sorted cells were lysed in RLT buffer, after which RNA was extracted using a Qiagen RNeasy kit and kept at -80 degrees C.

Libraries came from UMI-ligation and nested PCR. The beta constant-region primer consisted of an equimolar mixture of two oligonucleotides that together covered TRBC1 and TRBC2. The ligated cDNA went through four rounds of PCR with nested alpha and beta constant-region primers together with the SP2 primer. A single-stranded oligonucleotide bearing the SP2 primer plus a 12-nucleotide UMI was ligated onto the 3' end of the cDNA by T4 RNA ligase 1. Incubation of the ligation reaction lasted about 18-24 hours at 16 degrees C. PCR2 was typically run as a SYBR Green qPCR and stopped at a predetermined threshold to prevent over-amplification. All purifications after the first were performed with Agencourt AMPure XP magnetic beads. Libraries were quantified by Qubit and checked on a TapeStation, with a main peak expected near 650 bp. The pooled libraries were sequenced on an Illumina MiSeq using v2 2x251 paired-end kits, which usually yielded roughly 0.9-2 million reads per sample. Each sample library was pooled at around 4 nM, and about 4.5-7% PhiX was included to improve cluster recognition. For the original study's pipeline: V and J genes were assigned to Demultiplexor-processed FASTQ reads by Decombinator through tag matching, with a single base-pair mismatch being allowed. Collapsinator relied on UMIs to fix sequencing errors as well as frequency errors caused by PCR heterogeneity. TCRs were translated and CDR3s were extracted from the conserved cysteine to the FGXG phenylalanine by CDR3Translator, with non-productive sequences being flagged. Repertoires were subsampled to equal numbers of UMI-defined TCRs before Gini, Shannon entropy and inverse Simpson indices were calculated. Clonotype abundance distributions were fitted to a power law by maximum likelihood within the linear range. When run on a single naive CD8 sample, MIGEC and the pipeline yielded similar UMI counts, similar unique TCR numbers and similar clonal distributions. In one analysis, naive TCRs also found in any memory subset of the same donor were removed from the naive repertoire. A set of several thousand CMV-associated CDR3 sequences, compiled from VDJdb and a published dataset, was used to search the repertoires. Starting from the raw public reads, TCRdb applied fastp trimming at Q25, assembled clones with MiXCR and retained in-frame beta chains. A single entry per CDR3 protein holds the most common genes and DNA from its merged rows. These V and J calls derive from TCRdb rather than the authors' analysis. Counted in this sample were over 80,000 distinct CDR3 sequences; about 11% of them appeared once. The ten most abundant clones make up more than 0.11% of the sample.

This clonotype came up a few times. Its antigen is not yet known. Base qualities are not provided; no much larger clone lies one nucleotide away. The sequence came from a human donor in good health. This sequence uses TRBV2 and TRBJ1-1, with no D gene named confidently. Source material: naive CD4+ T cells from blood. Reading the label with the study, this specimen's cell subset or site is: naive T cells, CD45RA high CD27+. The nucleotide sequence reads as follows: TGTGCCAGCAGGATTCGGCCGGGCTACACTGAAGCTTTCTTT. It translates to CASRIRPGYTEAFF.